This TCR beta chain stems from a study of CXCR3-negative and CXCR3-positive naive CD8 T cells. Study-level results: Naive cells positive for CXCR3 carried more hydrophobic TRB CDR3s than CXCR3-negative ones.

As to this clonotype: Antigen unknown.

Per CD8+ T cell subset, triplicate sorts of 300,000 cells each were done. Germline CDR1 MNHEY, CDR2 SVGEGT. CDR3 length equals 16 residues. With UMI labels, 5' RACE was used to prepare the TRB cDNA libraries. TCRdb re-called the 5' RACE reads; every CDR3 protein appears as one record, without DNA. The repertoire table contains about 130,000 distinct CDR3 sequences. The sequence was obtained from a human donor in good health. Some clones in this sample may be carry-over from other donors' samples. The specimen sequenced was naive CXCR3+ CD8+ T cells from blood. Indicated subset: CD45RO-CCR7+CD27+CD95- naive CD8+ T cells expressing CXCR3 (TNR3+). The V call is TRBV6-2 or TRBV6-3, the J call TRBJ2-7; the D call of TRBD2 rests on TCRdb alone, since no DNA is present to check it. This chain's CDR3 is CASSYSLAGGAYEQYF.